This TCR beta chain is drawn from a study of cytotoxic CD8 clonotypes in ibrutinib-treated CLL. Study overall: The study included about a dozen relapsed/refractory and over 14 treatment-naive patients; 17 had IGHV unmutated disease. Study conclusions and caveats: Baseline clonality exceeded age-matched healthy donors and tracked circulating CD8+ T-cell counts.

This clone turned up a few times. The antigen remains undetermined. The planned depth of sequencing spanned 1 in 200,000 to 1 in 1 million T cells. Some clones are missing from TCRdb's copy, which holds only in-frame ones; the method was immunoSEQ multiplex PCR. This table has some 200,000 clones, more than 75% appearing once. The input for sequencing was PBMCs, taken after 12 months of ibrutinib treatment. This clonotype was sampled from a human donor with chronic lymphocytic leukemia.

DNA of the CDR3: TGTGCCAGCAGCTCCCGACAGGGCCTCATCTCTGGAAACACCATATATTTT. Encoded protein: CASSSRQGLISGNTIYF. The chain has TRBV5-4 and TRBJ1-3; 7 bases match TRBD1. The CDR3 has 17 residues. The V segment lost 3 bases and the J segment 0 bases; nucleotides outside the gene matches: 9. CDR1 SGHNT and CDR2 YYREEE come from the germline V gene (reference sequence).